These T cell receptor beta chains were read from a single sample in a study of CD8 T cells in Susac syndrome. TCRdb itself ran the immunoSEQ multiplex PCR reads through MiXCR, one entry per CDR3 protein. The sample carries tens of thousands of distinct CDR3 sequences, nearly 96% recorded once. The source material was CD4+ T cells from PBMCs. All receptors come from a human donor with multiple sclerosis. Each CDR3 is given without its conserved first and last residue. Fields, in order: CDR3 protein, V gene, clone size, J gene. Size values are once, few and many counts, or a class for expanded clones, and some rows have none.

CDR3: ASSVNTGGQPQH
V: TRBV5-1
size: .
J: TRBJ1-5

CDR3: ASSGGRGRSDEQY
V: TRBV2
size: .
J: TRBJ2-7

CDR3: ASSLSGGGNQPQH
V: TRBV5-1
size: .
J: TRBJ1-5

CDR3: ASSPGGPYNEQF
V: TRBV11-2
size: .
J: TRBJ2-1

CDR3: ASSGLVGEGETQY
V: TRBV5-1
size: .
J: TRBJ2-5

CDR3: ASSSIGYEQY
V: TRBV7-6
size: .
J: TRBJ2-7

CDR3: ASSPGMNTEAF
V: TRBV5-4
size: .
J: TRBJ1-1

CDR3: ASSEINTGAASTDTQY
V: TRBV28
size: .
J: TRBJ2-3

CDR3: ASSPAGQPQH
V: TRBV7-2
size: .
J: TRBJ1-5

CDR3: ASSLGGTVGTQY
V: TRBV7-9
size: .
J: TRBJ2-5

CDR3: SARGFEAF
V: TRBV20-1
size: .
J: TRBJ1-1

CDR3: AISEGLRYEQY
V: TRBV10-3
size: .
J: TRBJ2-7

CDR3: SRDRGGNEQF
V: TRBV20-1
size: .
J: TRBJ2-1

CDR3: ASRASGTSTDTQY
V: TRBV10-2
size: once
J: TRBJ2-3

CDR3: ASSLTEFYGYT
V: TRBV28
size: once
J: TRBJ1-2

CDR3: ASSLNQITNTEAF
V: TRBV7-2
size: .
J: TRBJ1-1

CDR3: ASSGTRTDTQY
V: TRBV2
size: .
J: TRBJ2-3

CDR3: ASTWGRGTEAF
V: TRBV28
size: .
J: TRBJ1-1

CDR3: ASSKGTSGGAGGELF
V: TRBV4-3
size: .
J: TRBJ2-2

CDR3: AISADRGHPYEQY
V: TRBV10-3
size: .
J: TRBJ2-7

CDR3: ASSQADTQY
V: TRBV3-1
size: few
J: TRBJ2-3

CDR3: ASSAKGTMNTEAF
V: TRBV7-3
size: .
J: TRBJ1-1

CDR3: ASSFLGNNQPQH
V: TRBV7-2
size: .
J: TRBJ1-5

CDR3: SARVGGEGNQPQH
V: TRBV20-1
size: .
J: TRBJ1-5

CDR3: ASSPTSGGATQY
V: TRBV5-6
size: .
J: TRBJ2-3

CDR3: ASSTGESVPRGGGYT
V: TRBV5-1
size: .
J: TRBJ1-2

CDR3: ASNFRDSGGYT
V: TRBV28
size: .
J: TRBJ1-2

CDR3: ASSERGQGEYGYT
V: TRBV2
size: .
J: TRBJ1-2

CDR3: ASSGSVYEQY
V: TRBV7-2
size: .
J: TRBJ2-7

CDR3: AWKQGYGYT
V: TRBV30
size: .
J: TRBJ1-2

CDR3: ASSLVGYEQF
V: TRBV11-3
size: few
J: TRBJ2-1

CDR3: ASSYNGETQY
V: TRBV27
size: .
J: TRBJ2-5

CDR3: SVGGLYEQY
V: TRBV29-1
size: .
J: TRBJ2-7

CDR3: SVSPRTDYNEQF
V: TRBV29-1
size: .
J: TRBJ2-1

CDR3: ASRRAGATGELF
V: TRBV2
size: .
J: TRBJ2-2

CDR3: ASSWTGGEDSPLH
V: TRBV5-1
size: .
J: TRBJ1-6